Listed below are T cell receptor beta chains from one sample, sequenced in a study of graft-versus-host responses after intestinal transplantation. The protocol was immunoSEQ multiplex PCR, while the TCRdb copy is restricted to in-frame clones and leaves out a portion. The sample carries around 71,000 clones, 85% to 95% recorded once. These receptors have no identified antigens. The material was unstimulated CD8+ T cells sorted from spleen or lymph node cells, obtained before intestinal transplant. Every receptor here comes from a human donor who received an intestinal transplant. Each CDR3 is given with its conserved first and last residue. Fields, in order: D gene, V gene, clone size, J gene, CDR3 protein, CDR3 DNA. The D gene is left open where the match is weak. Clone sizes are given selectively: once, few, many, or a class where the clone is expanded.

D: NA; V: TRBV5-4; size: NA; J: TRBJ2-3; CDR3: CASSDQPYLTVTQYF; DNA: TGTGCCAGCAGTGACCAGCCCTACCTGACAGTTACGCAGTATTTT
D: TRBD1; V: TRBV7-7; size: NA; J: TRBJ1-2; CDR3: CASSLDLVGVGVTGDYGYTF; DNA: TGTGCCAGCAGCTTAGATCTAGTAGGCGTCGGGGTGACAGGGGACTATGGCTACACCTTC
D: NA; V: TRBV11-2; size: NA; J: TRBJ1-4; CDR3: CASSRLGTDEKLFF; DNA: TGTGCCAGCAGCCGCCTCGGGACGGATGAAAAACTGTTTTTT
D: NA; V: TRBV7-6; size: NA; J: TRBJ2-1; CDR3: CASSLLVNEQFF; DNA: TGTGCCAGCAGCTTACTGGTCAATGAGCAGTTCTTC
D: NA; V: TRBV6-6; size: NA; J: TRBJ1-2; CDR3: CASDGANYGYTF; DNA: TGTGCCAGCGACGGGGCGAACTATGGCTACACCTTC
D: NA; V: TRBV10-1; size: once; J: TRBJ2-1; CDR3: CASSSGGAESSYNEQFF; DNA: TGCGCCAGCAGTTCCGGGGGTGCCGAGAGCTCCTACAATGAGCAGTTCTTC
D: NA; V: TRBV30; size: once; J: TRBJ2-7; CDR3: CAWSVRGYEQYF; DNA: TGTGCCTGGAGTGTAAGAGGATACGAGCAGTACTTC
D: NA; V: TRBV27; size: NA; J: TRBJ2-3; CDR3: CASSPGGTDTQYF; DNA: TGTGCCAGCAGTCCCGGGGGAACAGATACGCAGTATTTT
D: NA; V: TRBV29-1; size: once; J: TRBJ2-7; CDR3: CSVEIQVGEQYF; DNA: TGCAGCGTTGAAATCCAGGTGGGCGAGCAGTACTTC
D: NA; V: TRBV21-1; size: few; J: TRBJ2-7; CDR3: CASSKGSEQYF; DNA: TGTGCCAGCAGCAAAGGTAGCGAGCAGTACTTC
D: TRBD2; V: TRBV19; size: NA; J: TRBJ2-7; CDR3: CASSITSGYYEQYF; DNA: TGTGCCAGTAGTATAACTAGCGGGTACTACGAGCAGTACTTC
D: TRBD1; V: TRBV6-1; size: NA; J: TRBJ2-7; CDR3: CASSEEGASSYEQYF; DNA: TGTGCCAGCAGTGAAGAGGGGGCTAGCTCCTACGAGCAGTACTTC
D: NA; V: TRBV5-1; size: NA; J: TRBJ1-1; CDR3: CASSNSDGYTEAFF; DNA: TGCGCCAGCAGCAACTCAGACGGATACACTGAAGCTTTCTTT
D: TRBD2; V: TRBV4-2; size: NA; J: TRBJ2-7; CDR3: CASSQSLAGGSWEQYF; DNA: TGTGCCAGCAGCCAATCGTTAGCGGGAGGTTCATGGGAGCAGTACTTC
D: NA; V: TRBV11-2; size: NA; J: TRBJ2-3; CDR3: CASSLGYDTQYF; DNA: TGTGCCAGCAGCTTAGGTTACGATACGCAGTATTTT
D: NA; V: TRBV28; size: NA; J: TRBJ2-5; CDR3: CASSRPKRDQETQYF; DNA: TGTGCCAGCAGTCGTCCGAAACGGGACCAAGAGACCCAGTACTTC
D: TRBD1; V: TRBV7-2; size: NA; J: TRBJ2-1; CDR3: CASSLTGGQFF; DNA: TGTGCCAGCAGCTTAACAGGGGGGCAGTTCTTC
D: NA; V: TRBV27; size: NA; J: TRBJ2-1; CDR3: CASTNTAYNEQFF; DNA: TGTGCCAGCACCAACACAGCATACAATGAGCAGTTCTTC
D: NA; V: TRBV4-1; size: NA; J: TRBJ2-4; CDR3: CASSQDGWRRAKNIQYF; DNA: TGCGCCAGCAGCCAAGATGGTTGGAGGCGGGCCAAAAACATTCAGTACTTC
D: NA; V: TRBV6-5; size: few; J: TRBJ2-1; CDR3: CASSYSRTMGNEQFF; DNA: TGTGCCAGCAGTTACTCCCGGACTATGGGGAATGAGCAGTTCTTC